Listed below are T cell receptor beta chains from one sample, sequenced in a study of Graves' ophthalmopathy and Graves' hyperthyroidism. One entry per CDR3 protein results from TCRdb running MiXCR on the multiplex PCR reads. The sample records some 160,000 distinct CDR3 sequences, 35% to 45% being singletons. What was sequenced was peripheral blood. These receptors came from a young man with Graves' ophthalmopathy. CDR3s include the opening cysteine and the closing phenylalanine or tryptophan. Fields, in order: D gene, J gene, V gene, clone size, CDR3 protein, CDR3 DNA. The D gene is left open where the match is weak. Only some rows state a clone size, as once, few, many or a class for expanded clones.

D gene: TRBD1; J gene: TRBJ1-6; V gene: TRBV10-3; clone size: NA; CDR3 protein: CAISDGQGGNSPLHF; CDR3 DNA: TGTGCCATCAGTGATGGACAGGGTGGCAATTCACCCCTCCACTTT
D gene: NA; J gene: TRBJ2-7; V gene: TRBV6-2/TRBV6-3; clone size: few; CDR3 protein: CASTSGPYEQYF; CDR3 DNA: TGTGCCAGCACTTCCGGCCCCTACGAGCAGTACTTC
D gene: TRBD1; J gene: TRBJ2-7; V gene: TRBV11-2; clone size: NA; CDR3 protein: CASRLPGQGFREQYF; CDR3 DNA: TGTGCCAGCAGGCTTCCGGGACAGGGATTTCGCGAGCAGTACTTC
D gene: NA; J gene: TRBJ1-6; V gene: TRBV11-2; clone size: many; CDR3 protein: CASSLSDSYNSPLHF; CDR3 DNA: TGTGCCAGCAGCTTAAGTGACTCCTATAATTCACCCCTCCACTTT
D gene: NA; J gene: TRBJ1-6; V gene: TRBV6-5; clone size: many; CDR3 protein: CASSYSRGLNSPLHF; CDR3 DNA: TGTGCCAGCAGTTACTCACGGGGCCTCAATTCACCCCTCCACTTT
D gene: NA; J gene: TRBJ1-2; V gene: TRBV9; clone size: NA; CDR3 protein: CASSQDPGTYYGYTF; CDR3 DNA: TGTGCCAGCAGCCAAGACCCCGGGACGTACTATGGCTACACCTTC
D gene: NA; J gene: TRBJ2-6; V gene: TRBV6-5; clone size: NA; CDR3 protein: CASSSTPSGANVLTF; CDR3 DNA: TGTGCCAGCAGTTCGACACCCTCTGGGGCCAACGTCCTGACTTTC
D gene: NA; J gene: TRBJ1-1; V gene: TRBV29-1; clone size: many; CDR3 protein: CSVRPGGLNTEAFF; CDR3 DNA: TGCAGCGTGCGCCCCGGGGGGTTGAACACTGAAGCTTTCTTT
D gene: NA; J gene: TRBJ2-5; V gene: TRBV20-1; clone size: many; CDR3 protein: CSALFDSGVETQYF; CDR3 DNA: TGCAGTGCTCTCTTCGACAGCGGCGTAGAGACCCAGTACTTC
D gene: NA; J gene: TRBJ1-2; V gene: TRBV6-2/TRBV6-3; clone size: NA; CDR3 protein: CASSWGGGYTF; CDR3 DNA: TGTGCCAGCAGTTGGGGTGGAGGCTACACCTTC
D gene: NA; J gene: TRBJ1-1; V gene: TRBV10-3; clone size: NA; CDR3 protein: CATSSVWPPSMNTEAFF; CDR3 DNA: TGTGCCACCTCGAGTGTGTGGCCACCCTCCATGAACACTGAAGCTTTCTTT
D gene: NA; J gene: TRBJ2-5; V gene: TRBV12-3/TRBV12-4; clone size: NA; CDR3 protein: CASSLVRGDEETQYF; CDR3 DNA: TGTGCCAGCAGTTTAGTTCGGGGCGATGAGGAGACCCAGTACTTC
D gene: NA; J gene: TRBJ1-1; V gene: TRBV20-1; clone size: NA; CDR3 protein: CSADRASTTPNTEAFF; CDR3 DNA: TGCAGTGCTGATCGGGCTTCTACAACGCCGAACACTGAAGCTTTCTTT